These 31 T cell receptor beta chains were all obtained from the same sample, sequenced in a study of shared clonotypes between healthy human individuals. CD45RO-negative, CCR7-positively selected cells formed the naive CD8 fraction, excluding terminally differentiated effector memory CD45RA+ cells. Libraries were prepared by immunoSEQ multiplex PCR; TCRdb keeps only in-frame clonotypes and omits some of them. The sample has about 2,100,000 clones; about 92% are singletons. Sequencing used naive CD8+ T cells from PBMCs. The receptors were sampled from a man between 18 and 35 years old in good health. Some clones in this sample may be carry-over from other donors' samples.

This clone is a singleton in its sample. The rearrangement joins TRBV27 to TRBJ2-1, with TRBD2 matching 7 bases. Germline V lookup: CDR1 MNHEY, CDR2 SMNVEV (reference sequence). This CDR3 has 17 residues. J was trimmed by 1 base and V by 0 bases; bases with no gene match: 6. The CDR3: CASSLSALAESYNEQFF. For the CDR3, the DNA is TGTGCCAGCAGTTTATCGGCGCTAGCGGAGTCCTACAATGAGCAGTTCTTC.

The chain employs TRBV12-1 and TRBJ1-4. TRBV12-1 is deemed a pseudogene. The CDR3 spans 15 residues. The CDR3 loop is CASSFGGRTKEKLFF. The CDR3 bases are TGTGCCAGCAGCTTTGGGGGTCGCACCAAGGAAAAACTGTTTTTT.

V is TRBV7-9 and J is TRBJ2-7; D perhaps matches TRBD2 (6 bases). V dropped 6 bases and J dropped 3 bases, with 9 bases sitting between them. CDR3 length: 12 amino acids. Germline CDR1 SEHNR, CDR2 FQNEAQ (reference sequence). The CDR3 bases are TGTGCCAGCAGGTCGGGGGTCTACGAGCAGTACTTC. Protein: CASRSGVYEQYF.

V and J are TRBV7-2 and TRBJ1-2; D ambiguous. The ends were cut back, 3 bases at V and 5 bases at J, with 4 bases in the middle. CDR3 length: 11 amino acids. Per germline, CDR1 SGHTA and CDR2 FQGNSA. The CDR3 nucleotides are TGTGCCAGCAGCTTGTGGTATGGCTACACCTTC. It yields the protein CASSLWYGYTF.

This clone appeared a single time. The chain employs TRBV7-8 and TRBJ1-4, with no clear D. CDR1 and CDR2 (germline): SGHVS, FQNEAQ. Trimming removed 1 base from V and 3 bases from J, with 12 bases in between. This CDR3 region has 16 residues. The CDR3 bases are TGTGCCAGCAGCTTAGAGGTTGGCAGGTCTAATGAAAAACTGTTTTTT. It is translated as CASSLEVGRSNEKLFF.

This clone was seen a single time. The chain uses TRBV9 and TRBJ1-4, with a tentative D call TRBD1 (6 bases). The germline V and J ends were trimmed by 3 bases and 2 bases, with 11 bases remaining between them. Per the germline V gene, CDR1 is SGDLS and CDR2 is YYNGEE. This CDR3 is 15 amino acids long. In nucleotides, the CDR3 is TGTGCCAGCAGCGAGGGGGGGTGGACTAATGAAAAACTGTTTTTT. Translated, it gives CASSEGGWTNEKLFF.

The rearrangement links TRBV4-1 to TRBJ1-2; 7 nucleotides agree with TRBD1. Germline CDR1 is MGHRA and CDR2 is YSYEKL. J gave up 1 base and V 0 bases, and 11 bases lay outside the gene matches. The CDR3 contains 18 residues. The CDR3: CASSQEPSRTGFNYGYTF. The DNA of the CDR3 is TGCGCCAGCAGCCAAGAGCCTAGTCGGACAGGATTTAACTATGGCTACACCTTC.

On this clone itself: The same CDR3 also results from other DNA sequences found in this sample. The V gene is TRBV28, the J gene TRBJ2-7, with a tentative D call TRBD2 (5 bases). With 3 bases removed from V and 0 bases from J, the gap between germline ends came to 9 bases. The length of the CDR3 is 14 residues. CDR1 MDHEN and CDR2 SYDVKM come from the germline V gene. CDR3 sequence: CASSFSGSSYEQYF. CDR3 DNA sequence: TGTGCCAGCAGTTTTTCGGGATCCTCCTACGAGCAGTACTTC.

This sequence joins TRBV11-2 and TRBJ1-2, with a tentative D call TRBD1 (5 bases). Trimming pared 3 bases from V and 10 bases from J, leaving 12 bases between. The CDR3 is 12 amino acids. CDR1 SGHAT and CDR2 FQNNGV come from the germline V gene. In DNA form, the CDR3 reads TGTGCCAGCAGCTTCACCAGGGAAAACTACACCTTC. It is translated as CASSFTRENYTF. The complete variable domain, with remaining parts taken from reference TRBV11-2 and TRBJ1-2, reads EAGVAQSPRYKIIEKRQSVAFWCNPISGHATLYWYQQILGQGPKLLIQFQNNGVVDDSQLPKDRFSAERLKGVDSTLKIQPAKLEDSAVYLCASSFTRENYTFGSGTRLTVV.

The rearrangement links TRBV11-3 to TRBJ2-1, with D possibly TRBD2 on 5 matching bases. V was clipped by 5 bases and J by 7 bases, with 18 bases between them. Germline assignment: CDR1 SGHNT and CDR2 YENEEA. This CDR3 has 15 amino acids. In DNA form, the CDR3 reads TGTGCCAGCAGCACCACCGGGGTTCTGGCGAATGAGCAGTTCTTC. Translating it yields CASSTTGVLANEQFF.

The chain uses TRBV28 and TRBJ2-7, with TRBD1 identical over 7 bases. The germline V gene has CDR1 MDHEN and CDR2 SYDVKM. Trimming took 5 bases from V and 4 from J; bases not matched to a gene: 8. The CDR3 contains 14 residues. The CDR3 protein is CASSKPGTDYEQYF. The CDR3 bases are TGTGCCAGCAGTAAACCCGGGACAGATTACGAGCAGTACTTC.

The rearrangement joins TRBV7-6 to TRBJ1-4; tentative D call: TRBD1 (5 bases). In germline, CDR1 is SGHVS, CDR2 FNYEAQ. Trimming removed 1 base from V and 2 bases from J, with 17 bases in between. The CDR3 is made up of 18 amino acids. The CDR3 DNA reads TGTGCCAGCAGCTTAGAGGGGATGTTAGGGAATACTAATGAAAAACTGTTTTTT. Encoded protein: CASSLEGMLGNTNEKLFF.

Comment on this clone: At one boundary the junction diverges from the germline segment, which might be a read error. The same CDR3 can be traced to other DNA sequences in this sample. Here the CDR3 DNA reads TGTGCCAGCAGCCTAGCGGGAGGGCAAGAGACCCAGTACTTC. This translates into CASSLAGGQETQYF. The V call is TRBV7-9, the J call TRBJ2-5, with 12 nucleotides matching TRBD2. The germline CDR1 and CDR2 sequences are SEHNR and FQNEAQ (reference sequence). This CDR3 is 14 amino acids long. Together with reference TRBV7-9 and TRBJ2-5, the CDR3 gives the full variable domain: DTGVSQNPRHKITKRGQNVTFRCDPISEHNRLYWYRQTLGQGPEFLTYFQNEAQLEKSRLLSDRFSAERPKGSFSTLEIQRTEQGDSAMYLCASSLAGGQETQYFGPGTRLLVL.

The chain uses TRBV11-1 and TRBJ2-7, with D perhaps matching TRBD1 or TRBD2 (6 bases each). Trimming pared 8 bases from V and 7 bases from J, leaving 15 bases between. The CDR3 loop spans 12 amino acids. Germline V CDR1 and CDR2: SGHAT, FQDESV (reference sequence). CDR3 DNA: TGTGCCAGCGGGCAGGTAGGGGGGGAGCAGTACTTC. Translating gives CASGQVGGEQYF.

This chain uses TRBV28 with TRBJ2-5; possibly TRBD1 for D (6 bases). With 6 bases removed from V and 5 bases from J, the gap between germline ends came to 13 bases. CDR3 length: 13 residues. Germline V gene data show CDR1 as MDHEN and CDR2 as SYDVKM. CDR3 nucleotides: TGTGCCAGCAGCCCAGGGGTTTTCGAGACCCAGTACTTC. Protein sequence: CASSPGVFETQYF.

The CDR3 reads CASRGNYQETQYF. In DNA form, the CDR3 reads TGTGCCAGCAGGGGAAATTACCAAGAGACCCAGTACTTC. The genes are TRBV27 and TRBJ2-5; D gene unclear. Trimming left V 6 bases short and J 0 bases short, with 8 bases between. The V gene's germline CDR1 is MNHEY and CDR2 SMNVEV (reference sequence). The CDR3 runs 13 residues.

The chain's CDR3 is CASSLVSGGSYEQYF. In DNA, the CDR3 is TGTGCCAGCAGCTTAGTGTCAGGGGGCTCCTACGAGCAGTACTTC. V and J are TRBV7-2 and TRBJ2-7; 7 positions match TRBD1. Trimming cost V 1 base and J 0 bases; bases outside gene matches: 3. The CDR3 has 15 amino acids. Germline V CDR1 and CDR2: SGHTA, FQGNSA.

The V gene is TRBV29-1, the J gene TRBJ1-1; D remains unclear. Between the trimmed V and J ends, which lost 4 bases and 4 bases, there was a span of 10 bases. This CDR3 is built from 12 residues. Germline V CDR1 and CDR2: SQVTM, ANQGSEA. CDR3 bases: TGCAGCGTTGTAGGACTAGCCACTGAAGCTTTCTTT. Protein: CSVVGLATEAFF. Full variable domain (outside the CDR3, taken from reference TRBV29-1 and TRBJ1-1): SAVISQKPSRDICQRGTSLTIQCQVDSQVTMMFWYRQQPGQSLTLIATANQGSEATYESGFVIDKFPISRPNLTFSTLTVSNMSPEDSSIYLCSVVGLATEAFFGQGTRLTVV.

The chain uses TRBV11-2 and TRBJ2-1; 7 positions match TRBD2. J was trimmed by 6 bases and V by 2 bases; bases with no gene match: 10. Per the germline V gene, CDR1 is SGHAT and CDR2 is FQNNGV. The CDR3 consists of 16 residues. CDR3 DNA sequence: TGTGCCAGCAGCTTAAGACTAGCAGACCCCTTCAATGAGCAGTTCTTC. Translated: CASSLRLADPFNEQFF.

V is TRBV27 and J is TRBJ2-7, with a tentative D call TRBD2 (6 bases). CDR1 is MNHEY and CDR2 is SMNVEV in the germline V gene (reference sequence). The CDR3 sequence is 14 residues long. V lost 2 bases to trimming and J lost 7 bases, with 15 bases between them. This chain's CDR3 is CASSLTSSGEEQYF. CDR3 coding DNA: TGTGCCAGCAGTTTAACTAGCAGCGGCGAAGAGCAGTACTTC.

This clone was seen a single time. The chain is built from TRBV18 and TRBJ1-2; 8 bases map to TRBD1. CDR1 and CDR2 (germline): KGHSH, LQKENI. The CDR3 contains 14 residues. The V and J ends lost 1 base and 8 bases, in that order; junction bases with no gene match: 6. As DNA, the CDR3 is TGTGCCAGCTCACCACAGGACAGGGTGCACGGCTACACCTTC. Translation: CASSPQDRVHGYTF.

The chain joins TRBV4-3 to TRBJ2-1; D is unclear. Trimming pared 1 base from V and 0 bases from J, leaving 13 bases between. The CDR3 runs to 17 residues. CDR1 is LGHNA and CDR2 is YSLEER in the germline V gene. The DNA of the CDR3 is TGCGCCAGCAGCCAAGCTTCGTCGGAGAGCTCCTACAATGAGCAGTTCTTC. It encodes CASSQASSESSYNEQFF.

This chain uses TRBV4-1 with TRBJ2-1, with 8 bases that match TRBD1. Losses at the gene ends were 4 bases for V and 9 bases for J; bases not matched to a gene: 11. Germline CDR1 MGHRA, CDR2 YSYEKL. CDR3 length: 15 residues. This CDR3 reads CASSLDRGRRSEQFF. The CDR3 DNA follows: TGCGCCAGCAGCCTAGACAGGGGACGAAGGAGTGAGCAGTTCTTC.

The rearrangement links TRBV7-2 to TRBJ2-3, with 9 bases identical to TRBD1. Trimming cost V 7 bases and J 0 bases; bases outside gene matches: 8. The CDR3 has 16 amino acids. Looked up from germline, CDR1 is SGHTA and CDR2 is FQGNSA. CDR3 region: CASNDRGGASTDTQYF. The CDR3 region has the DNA TGTGCCAGCAACGACAGGGGGGGAGCTAGCACAGATACGCAGTATTTT. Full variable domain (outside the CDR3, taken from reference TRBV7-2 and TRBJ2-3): GAGVSQSPSNKVTEKGKDVELRCDPISGHTALYWYRQSLGQGLEFLIYFQGNSAPDKSGLPSDRFSAERTGGSVSTLTIQRTQQEDSAVYLCASNDRGGASTDTQYFGPGTRLTVL.

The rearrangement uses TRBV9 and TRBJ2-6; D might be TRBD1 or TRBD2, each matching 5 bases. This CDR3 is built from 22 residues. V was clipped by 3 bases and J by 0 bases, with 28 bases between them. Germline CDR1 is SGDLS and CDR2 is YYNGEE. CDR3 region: CASSAPVGTTQPPSSGANVLTF. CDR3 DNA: TGTGCCAGCAGCGCTCCGGTAGGGACGACTCAACCGCCGAGCTCTGGGGCCAACGTCCTGACTTTC.

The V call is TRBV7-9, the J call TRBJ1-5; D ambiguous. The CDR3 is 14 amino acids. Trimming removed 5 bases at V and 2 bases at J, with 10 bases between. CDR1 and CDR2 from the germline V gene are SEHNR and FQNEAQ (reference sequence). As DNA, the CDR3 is TGTGCCAGCAGCCGACCGATGGGCAATCAGCCCCAGCATTTT. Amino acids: CASSRPMGNQPQHF.

The CDR3 protein is CASSSGTGWTQPQHF. The DNA of the CDR3 is TGTGCCAGCAGCTCCGGGACAGGGTGGACCCAGCCCCAGCATTTT. The chain employs TRBV5-6 and TRBJ1-5; 9 bases line up with TRBD1. This CDR3 contains 15 residues. Germline V gives CDR1 SGHDT, CDR2 YYEEEE. The V segment lost 3 bases and the J segment 7 bases; nucleotides outside the gene matches: 8.

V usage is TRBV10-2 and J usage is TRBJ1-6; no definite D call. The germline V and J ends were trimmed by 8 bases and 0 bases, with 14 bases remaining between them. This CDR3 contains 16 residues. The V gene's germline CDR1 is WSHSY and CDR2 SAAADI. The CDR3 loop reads CASLARLSSYNSPLHF. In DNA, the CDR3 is TGCGCCAGCCTGGCCCGGCTCAGCTCCTATAATTCACCCCTCCACTTT.

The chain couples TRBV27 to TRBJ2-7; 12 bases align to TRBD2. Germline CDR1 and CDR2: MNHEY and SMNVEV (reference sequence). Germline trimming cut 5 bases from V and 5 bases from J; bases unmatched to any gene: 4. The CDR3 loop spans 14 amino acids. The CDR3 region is CASSHRTSGNEQYF. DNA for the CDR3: TGTGCCAGCAGTCACCGGACTAGCGGGAACGAGCAGTACTTC.

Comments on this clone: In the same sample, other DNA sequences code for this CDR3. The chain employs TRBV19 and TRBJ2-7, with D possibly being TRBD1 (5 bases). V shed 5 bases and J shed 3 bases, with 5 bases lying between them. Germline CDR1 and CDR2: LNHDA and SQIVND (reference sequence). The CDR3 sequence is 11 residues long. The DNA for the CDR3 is TGTGCCAGTAGTGACAGCTACGAGCAGTACTTC. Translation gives CASSDSYEQYF.

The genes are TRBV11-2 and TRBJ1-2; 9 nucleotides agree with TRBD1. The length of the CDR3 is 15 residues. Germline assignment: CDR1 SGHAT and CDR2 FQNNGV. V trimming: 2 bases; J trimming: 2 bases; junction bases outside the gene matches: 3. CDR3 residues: CASSLTGQGNYGYTF. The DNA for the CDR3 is TGTGCCAGCAGCTTAACGGGACAGGGCAACTATGGCTACACCTTC. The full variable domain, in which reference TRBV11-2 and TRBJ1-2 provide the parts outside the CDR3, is EAGVAQSPRYKIIEKRQSVAFWCNPISGHATLYWYQQILGQGPKLLIQFQNNGVVDDSQLPKDRFSAERLKGVDSTLKIQPAKLEDSAVYLCASSLTGQGNYGYTFGSGTRLTVV.